A selection of T cell receptor beta chains follows, all from one sample in a study of shared clonotypes between healthy human individuals. The protocol was immunoSEQ multiplex PCR, while the TCRdb copy is restricted to in-frame clones and leaves out a portion. The sample has some 1,900,000 clones, about 95% seen once. The material sequenced was naive CD8+ T cells sorted from blood. These TCRs come from a man between 18 and 29 years old in good health. Both conserved end residues are part of each CDR3. D genes are given only for firm matches. Clone size, where shown, is once, few, many, or a class for clones that have expanded.

TRBV7-9,.,TRBJ1-1,.,TGTGCCAGCATCCAAGGGGGGGCTGAAGCTTTCTTT,CASIQGGAEAFF
TRBV5-4,.,TRBJ2-7,.,TGTGCCAGCAGCTCAACAGAGTCCTACGAGCAGTACTTC,CASSSTESYEQYF
TRBV7-6,.,TRBJ2-3,.,TGTGCCAGCAGCTTAGATGTGGGGGGAATCACAGATACGCAGTATTTT,CASSLDVGGITDTQYF
TRBV6-1,.,TRBJ2-5,.,TGTGCCAGCAGTGAAATGGACCCGACGGGAGAGACCCAGTACTTC,CASSEMDPTGETQYF
TRBV6-6,.,TRBJ2-7,.,TGTGCCAGCAGTTACTCGGGAGCCTTTGGGCAGTACTTC,CASSYSGAFGQYF
TRBV2,TRBD1,TRBJ1-4,.,TGTGCCAGCAGTGAAGCTCCGGGACAGGGGAGTGGAAAACTGTTTTTT,CASSEAPGQGSGKLFF
TRBV5-1,TRBD1,TRBJ1-1,once,TGCGCCAGCAGCTTGGGACAGGGGCTACAGGGTGAAGCTTTCTTT,CASSLGQGLQGEAFF
TRBV27,.,TRBJ2-1,.,TGTGCCAGCAGTTTACCAGGGGATAGGCAGTTCTTC,CASSLPGDRQFF
TRBV6-5,.,TRBJ1-4,.,TGTGCCAGCAGTTACTCGTGGGGGGAGTCTAATGAAAAACTGTTTTTT,CASSYSWGESNEKLFF
TRBV27,.,TRBJ1-5,.,TGTGCCAGCAGTCCTAGTGTGGGAGAAGAAACTCAGCCCCAGCATTTT,CASSPSVGEETQPQHF
TRBV27,.,TRBJ1-2,.,TGTGCCAGCAGTTTACTCCCCTTACAGATATCTAACTATGGCTACACCTTC,CASSLLPLQISNYGYTF
TRBV6-5,.,TRBJ2-7,.,TGTGCCAGCAGTGGCCCCCAGGGGTACGAGCAGTACTTC,CASSGPQGYEQYF
TRBV2,TRBD1,TRBJ1-4,once,TGTGCCAGCAGTGAAGAGGGGGCGGGAGAAAAACTGTTTTTT,CASSEEGAGEKLFF
TRBV7-9,.,TRBJ2-7,.,TGTGCCAGCAGCCCCGGCGCTGGGGGGCAGTACTTC,CASSPGAGGQYF
TRBV6-1,.,TRBJ2-2,.,TGTGCCAGCAGTGAGGAGGTTTACACCGGGGAGCTGTTTTTT,CASSEEVYTGELFF
TRBV11-2,.,TRBJ2-7,.,TGTGCCAGCAGCGACCCGGTGGGACACAAAGATTACGAGCAGTACTTC,CASSDPVGHKDYEQYF
TRBV6-6,.,TRBJ1-2,.,TGTGCCAGCACCTTTCCGGACAGACGACCTAACTATGGCTACACCTTC,CASTFPDRRPNYGYTF
TRBV4-3,.,TRBJ2-7,.,TGCGCCAGCAGCCCAACCGGTCGAGGATCCTACGAGCAGTACTTC,CASSPTGRGSYEQYF
TRBV29-1,.,TRBJ1-2,.,TGCAGCGTTGGAGTCGGGTATGGCTACACCTTC,CSVGVGYGYTF
TRBV7-8,TRBD2,TRBJ2-7,.,TGTGCCAGCAGCCCCGGGACTAGCGGGGGGTACGAGCAGTACTTC,CASSPGTSGGYEQYF
TRBV29-1,TRBD1,TRBJ2-7,.,TGCAGCGTTGAAGGGGACAGGGCTACCTACGAGCAGTACTTC,CSVEGDRATYEQYF
TRBV2,.,TRBJ2-3,.,TGTGCCAGCAGTGGACGGGACTCTCGGGATACGCAGTATTTT,CASSGRDSRDTQYF